This T cell receptor (beta chain) was identified during a study of read filtering for tumor transcriptome and immune sequencing. At the level of the study: Roughly 8 patients were R-ISS I, more than 15 were R-ISS II, about seven were R-ISS III. After DNase treatment, RNA was made into whole-transcriptome libraries.

Concerning this clonotype itself: Its antigen is still unknown. A far larger clone is off by one base, so a read error is likely.

This library used roughly 370 ng RNA and molecular barcoded adaptors spanning alpha/delta and beta/gamma chains. One entry per CDR3 protein results from TCRdb running MiXCR on the reads. The profile covers under 35,000 distinct CDR3 sequences, with less than 20% appearing a single time and 16% taken by the ten largest. Germline CDR1 reads SGHRS; CDR2 reads YFSETQ. The CDR3 totals 14 residues. The study's findings and limits: Even smaller IR-seq throughput identified most shared clonotypes.

The chain uses TRBV5-1 and TRBJ1-1, with 8 bases lining up with TRBD1. The sequenced material came from a population of CD138-negative cells sorted from bone marrow. This sequence was found in a donor at least 40 years old with multiple myeloma. CDR3 in amino acids: CASSPTGVGTEALF. In DNA form, the CDR3 reads TGTGCCAGCAGCCCGACAGGGGTGGGCACTGAAGCTCTCTTT.